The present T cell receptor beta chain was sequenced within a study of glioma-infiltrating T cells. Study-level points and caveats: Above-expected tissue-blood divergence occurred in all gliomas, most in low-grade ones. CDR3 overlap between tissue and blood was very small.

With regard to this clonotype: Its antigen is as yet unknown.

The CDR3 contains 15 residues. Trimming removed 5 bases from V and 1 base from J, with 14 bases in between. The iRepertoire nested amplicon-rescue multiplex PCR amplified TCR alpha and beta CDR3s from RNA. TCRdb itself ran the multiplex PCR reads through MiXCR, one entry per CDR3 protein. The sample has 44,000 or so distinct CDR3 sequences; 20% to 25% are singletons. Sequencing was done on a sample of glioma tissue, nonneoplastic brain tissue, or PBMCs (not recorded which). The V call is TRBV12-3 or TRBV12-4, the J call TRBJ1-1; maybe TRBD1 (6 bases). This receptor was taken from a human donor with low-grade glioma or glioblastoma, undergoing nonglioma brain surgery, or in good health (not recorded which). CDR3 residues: CASSLTDRPNTEAFF. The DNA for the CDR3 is TGTGCCAGCAGTCTTACAGACAGGCCGAACACTGAAGCTTTCTTT.